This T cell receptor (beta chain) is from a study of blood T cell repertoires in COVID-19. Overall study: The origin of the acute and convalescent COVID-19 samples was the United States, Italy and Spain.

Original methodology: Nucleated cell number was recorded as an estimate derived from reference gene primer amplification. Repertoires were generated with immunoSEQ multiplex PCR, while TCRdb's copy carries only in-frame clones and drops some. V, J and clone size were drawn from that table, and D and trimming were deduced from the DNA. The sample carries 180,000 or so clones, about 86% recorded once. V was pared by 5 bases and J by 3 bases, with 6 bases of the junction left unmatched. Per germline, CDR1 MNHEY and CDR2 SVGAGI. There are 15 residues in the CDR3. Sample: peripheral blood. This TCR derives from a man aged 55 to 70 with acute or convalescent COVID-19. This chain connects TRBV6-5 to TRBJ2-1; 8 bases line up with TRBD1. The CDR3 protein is CASSTDRGYYNEQFF. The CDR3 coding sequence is TGTGCCAGCAGTACCGACAGGGGATACTACAATGAGCAGTTCTTC.